A single sample is the source of the 20 T cell receptor beta chains below, sequenced in a study of cytomegalovirus exposure and HLA in healthy donors. Both 60 Vbeta primers and 13 Jbeta primers went into the PCR. Method: immunoSEQ multiplex PCR; TCRdb's copy keeps in-frame clones and lacks some. This sample carries about 150,000 clones, around 80% of them seen once, and the ten largest clones take over 10%. Sequences were obtained from PBMCs. The receptors originated from a young man in good health and CMV-seropositive.

V is TRBV5-6 and J is TRBJ2-5; 9 bases line up with TRBD2. Judging by the DNA end, TRBJ2-7 fits better; the J call may be wrong. CDR1 and CDR2 (germline): SGHDT, YYEEEE. The CDR3 is made up of 15 amino acids. The CDR3 nucleotides are TGTGCCAGCAGCAAGGGACTAGCTACCTCCTACGAGCAGTACTTC. Translated: CASSKGLATSYEQYF.

This clone was seen a single time. The gene calls are TRBV5-1 and TRBJ2-7; 7 bases match TRBD1. The CDR3 sequence is 13 residues long. Germline CDR1 reads SGHRS; CDR2 reads YFSETQ. J gave up 2 bases and V 6 bases, and 5 bases lay outside the gene matches. The CDR3 nucleotides read TGCGCCAGCACCCGACAGGGTACCTACGAGCAGTACTTC. Translating it yields CASTRQGTYEQYF.

As DNA, the CDR3 is TGTGCCAGCAGCTTGGTCGGGCTAGCGGGTTTCAATGAGCAGTTCTTC. Protein product: CASSLVGLAGFNEQFF. The J gene is TRBJ2-1, the V gene TRBV5-6, with TRBD2 matching over 8 bases. With 0 bases clipped from V and 6 bases from J, the junction kept 8 bases outside the gene matches. The germline V gene encodes CDR1 SGHDT and CDR2 YYEEEE. This CDR3 spans 16 amino acids.

This clone was picked up a small number of times. The chain carries TRBV6-5 and TRBJ2-5; the D gene is possibly TRBD1 (6 bases). Trimming stripped 6 bases from V and 1 base from J, with 12 bases between. Germline lookup yields CDR1 MNHEY and CDR2 SVGAGI. The length of the CDR3 is 14 residues. As DNA, the CDR3 is TGTGCCAGCAGCCCCGGACAGCTCCAAGAGACCCAGTACTTC. Protein: CASSPGQLQETQYF.

This chain uses TRBV27 with TRBJ1-4; 7 nucleotides align to TRBD1. The CDR3 is made up of 15 amino acids. Per the germline V gene, CDR1 is MNHEY and CDR2 is SMNVEV (reference sequence). Unmatched junction bases numbered 8, after V lost 6 bases and J lost 4 bases. CDR3 nucleotide sequence: TGTGCCAGCAGCGCCGGGACAGCCTTTAATGAAAAACTGTTTTTT. Protein sequence: CASSAGTAFNEKLFF.

The J gene is TRBJ1-2, the V gene TRBV28, with a weak D call TRBD1 (5 bases). This CDR3 has 16 amino acids. Germline values: CDR1 MDHEN, CDR2 SYDVKM. V lost 3 bases and J lost 0, with 14 bases in between. CDR3 nucleotide sequence: TGTGCCAGCAGTTTTCAAGGGGTCCAACCTAACTATGGCTACACCTTC. Its translation is CASSFQGVQPNYGYTF.

This clone was observed a few times. The V and J genes are TRBV19 and TRBJ1-1, with 7 bases aligning to TRBD1. Germline assignment: CDR1 LNHDA and CDR2 SQIVND (reference sequence). V shed 5 bases, J shed 1 base, and the junction held 7 bases outside the gene matches. The CDR3 consists of 15 residues. This chain's CDR3 is CASSPRQGANTEAFF. The CDR3 bases are TGTGCCAGTAGTCCCCGACAGGGAGCGAACACTGAAGCTTTCTTT.

This chain connects TRBV15 to TRBJ1-5, with a weak D call TRBD1 (6 bases). The germline V gene encodes CDR1 LNHNV and CDR2 YYDKDF (reference sequence). The V gene lost 0 bases and the J gene lost 0 bases, with 15 bases spanning the gap. The CDR3 sequence is 18 residues long. The CDR3 here is CATSRDRLTGYSNQPQHF. In DNA form, the CDR3 reads TGTGCCACCAGCAGAGATCGACTGACAGGATATAGCAATCAGCCCCAGCATTTT.

The chain combines TRBV28 with TRBJ1-5; TRBD1 agrees at 9 bases. The V gene end was trimmed by 6 bases and the J gene end by 4 bases; junction bases not matched to a gene: 10. The germline V gene has CDR1 MDHEN and CDR2 SYDVKM. The CDR3 is 16 residues long. The CDR3, as DNA: TGTGCCAGCAGACCTACCCACAGGGGGCGTAATCAGCCCCAGCATTTT. Amino acid sequence: CASRPTHRGRNQPQHF.

The chain uses TRBV2 and TRBJ1-2; D ambiguous. V dropped 0 bases and J dropped 8 bases, with 13 bases sitting between them. Per germline, CDR1 SNHLY and CDR2 FYNNEI. The CDR3 consists of 14 residues. The CDR3 nucleotides read TGTGCCAGCAGTGAAGCGGGCGTATTCGGCGGCTACACCTTC. Encoded protein: CASSEAGVFGGYTF.

This chain links TRBV7-9 with TRBJ2-7; D is perhaps TRBD2 (5 bases). Trimming took off 5 bases at V and 1 base at J, with 9 bases between the two ends. The CDR3 covers 13 residues. Looked up from germline, CDR1 is SEHNR and CDR2 is FQNEAQ (reference sequence). The CDR3 here is CASSRGGSYEQYF. The CDR3 coding sequence is TGTGCCAGCAGCCGGGGTGGGTCCTACGAGCAGTACTTC.

This clone appeared a single time. The V and J genes are TRBV6-1 and TRBJ2-2, with 10 bases lining up with TRBD2. The CDR3 is 15 amino acids. J was trimmed by 8 bases and V by 4 bases; bases with no gene match: 7. Germline V gene sequence: CDR1 MNHNS, CDR2 SASEGT. The CDR3 DNA sequence: TGTGCCAGCAGTGGCCTAGCGGGAGTATTTGGGGAGCTGTTTTTT. It translates to CASSGLAGVFGELFF.

The chain recombines TRBV13 with TRBJ1-1; 10 bases agree with TRBD1. The trim removed 5 bases at V and 2 bases at J, leaving 5 bases unmatched. The CDR3 runs to 15 residues. Germline CDR1 reads PRHDT; CDR2 reads FYEKMQ (reference sequence). The CDR3 DNA reads as TGTGCCAGCAGCAAAAGACAGGGGGCCAACACTGAAGCTTTCTTT. Amino acid sequence: CASSKRQGANTEAFF.

The genes are TRBV4-2 and TRBJ2-7, with a possible D match to TRBD1 (6 bases). Germline V gene data show CDR1 as LGHNA and CDR2 as YNFKEQ. This CDR3 has 13 amino acids. V was shortened by 0 bases and J by 3 bases, with 6 bases between the two germline ends. The CDR3 DNA follows: TGTGCCAGCAGCCAAGACAGGGGCTACGAGCAGTACTTC. It is translated as CASSQDRGYEQYF.

The rearrangement links TRBV9 to TRBJ2-1; 9 bases agree with TRBD1. CDR1 is SGDLS, CDR2 YYNGEE, per germline. The CDR3 loop spans 15 amino acids. Trimming at V came to 3 bases and at J to 4 bases, leaving 5 bases not matched to a gene. The CDR3 DNA follows: TGTGCCAGCAGCGAAACAGGGGGCCTGTACAATGAGCAGTTCTTC. Translation gives CASSETGGLYNEQFF.

The chain is built from TRBV7-2 and TRBJ1-1; TRBD1 aligns across 7 bases. The CDR3 covers 15 residues. The V gene end was trimmed by 4 bases and the J gene end by 1 base; junction bases not matched to a gene: 6. The germline gives CDR1 SGHTA, CDR2 FQGNSA. The CDR3 nucleotides read TGTGCCAGCAGCTGGAGACAGGGAGGGAACACTGAAGCTTTCTTT. Translation gives CASSWRQGGNTEAFF. Using reference TRBV7-2 and TRBJ1-1 for the parts outside the CDR3, the full variable domain is GAGVSQSPSNKVTEKGKDVELRCDPISGHTALYWYRQSLGQGLEFLIYFQGNSAPDKSGLPSDRFSAERTGGSVSTLTIQRTQQEDSAVYLCASSWRQGGNTEAFFGQGTRLTVV.

This chain joins TRBV29-1 and TRBJ2-1; D gene uncertain. CDR1 SQVTM and CDR2 ANQGSEA come from the germline V gene. This CDR3 comprises 11 residues. The V end was cut by 8 bases, the J end by 3 bases, with 8 bases between. CDR3 coding DNA: TGCAGCACCGGTAGCTACAATGAGCAGTTCTTC. Amino acids: CSTGSYNEQFF.

The chain recombines TRBV2 with TRBJ1-4, with 8 bases identical to TRBD1. Germline V gene sequence: CDR1 SNHLY, CDR2 FYNNEI. Trimming at V came to 8 bases and at J to 0 bases, leaving 20 bases not matched to a gene. The CDR3 extends over 20 amino acids. CDR3 protein: CASSDPRTGFPIATNEKLFF. The CDR3 region has the DNA TGTGCCAGCTCAGATCCACGGACAGGGTTTCCGATTGCAACTAATGAAAAACTGTTTTTT. Complete variable domain (other parts from reference TRBV2 and TRBJ1-4): EPEVTQTPSHQVTQMGQEVILRCVPISNHLYFYWYRQILGQKVEFLVSFYNNEISEKSEIFDDQFSVERPDGSNFTLKIRSTKLEDSAMYFCASSDPRTGFPIATNEKLFFGSGTQLSVL.

This chain uses TRBV11-1 with TRBJ2-3; possibly TRBD2 for D (5 bases). Germline CDR1 reads SGHAT; CDR2 reads FQDESV (reference sequence). V lost 8 bases, J lost 6 bases, and 6 bases lay in between. The CDR3 is made up of 10 amino acids. The DNA of the CDR3 is TGTGCCAGCCGAGGGGATACGCAGTATTTT. Translated, it gives CASRGDTQYF.

Points on this clone: The junction shows a germline mismatch at one end, possibly a read error. The chain is built from TRBV19 and TRBJ2-2, with D perhaps TRBD2 (7 bases). The CDR3 runs to 15 residues. Germline lookup yields CDR1 LNHDA and CDR2 SQIVND (reference sequence). The CDR3: CVSTMSMGGPGELFF. CDR3 DNA: TGTGTCAGTACCATGAGCATGGGGGGGCCCGGGGAGCTGTTTTTT.